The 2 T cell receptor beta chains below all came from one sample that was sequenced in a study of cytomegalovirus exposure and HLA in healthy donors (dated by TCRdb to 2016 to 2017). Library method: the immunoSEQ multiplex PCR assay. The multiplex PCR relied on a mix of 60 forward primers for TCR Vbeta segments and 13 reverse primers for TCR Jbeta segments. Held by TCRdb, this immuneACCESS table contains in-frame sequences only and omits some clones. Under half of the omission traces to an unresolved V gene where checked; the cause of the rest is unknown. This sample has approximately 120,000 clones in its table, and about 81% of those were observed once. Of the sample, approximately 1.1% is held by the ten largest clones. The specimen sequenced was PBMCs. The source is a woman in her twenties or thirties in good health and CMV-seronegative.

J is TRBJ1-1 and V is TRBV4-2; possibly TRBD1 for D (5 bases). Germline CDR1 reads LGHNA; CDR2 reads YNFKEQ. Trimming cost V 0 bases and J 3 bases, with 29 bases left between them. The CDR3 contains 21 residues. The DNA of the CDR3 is TGTGCCAGCAGCCAAGAGGTTAGGACAACCGTCTCAGGAGAAGGGGACACTGAAGCTTTCTTT. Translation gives CASSQEVRTTVSGEGDTEAFF.

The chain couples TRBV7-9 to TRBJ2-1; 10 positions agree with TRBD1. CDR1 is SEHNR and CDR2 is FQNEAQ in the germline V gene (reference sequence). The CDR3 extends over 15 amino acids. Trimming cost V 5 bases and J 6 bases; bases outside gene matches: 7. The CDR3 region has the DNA TGTGCCAGCAGCCCGGGACAGGGGAGGCGCAATGAGCAGTTCTTC. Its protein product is CASSPGQGRRNEQFF.